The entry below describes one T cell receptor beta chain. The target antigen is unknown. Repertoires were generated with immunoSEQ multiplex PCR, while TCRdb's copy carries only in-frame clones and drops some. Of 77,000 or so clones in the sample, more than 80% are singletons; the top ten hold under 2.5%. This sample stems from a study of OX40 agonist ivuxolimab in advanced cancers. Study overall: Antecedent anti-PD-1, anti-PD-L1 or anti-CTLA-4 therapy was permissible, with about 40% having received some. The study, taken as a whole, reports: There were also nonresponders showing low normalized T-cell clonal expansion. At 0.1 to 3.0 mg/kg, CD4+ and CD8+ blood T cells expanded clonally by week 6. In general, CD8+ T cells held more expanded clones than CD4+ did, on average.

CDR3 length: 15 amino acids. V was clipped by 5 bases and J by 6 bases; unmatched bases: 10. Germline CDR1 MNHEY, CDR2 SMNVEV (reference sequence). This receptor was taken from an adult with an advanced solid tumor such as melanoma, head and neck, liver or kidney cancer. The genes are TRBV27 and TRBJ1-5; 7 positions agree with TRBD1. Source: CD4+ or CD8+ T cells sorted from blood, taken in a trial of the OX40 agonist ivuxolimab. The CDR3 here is CASSDIQGNRQPQHF. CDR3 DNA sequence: TGTGCCAGCAGTGACATACAGGGGAATCGTCAGCCCCAGCATTTT.